This T cell receptor beta chain is drawn from a study of T cell repertoires in cytomegalovirus infection. Study-wide context: Well-studied HLA-B-restricted CMV epitopes were used in the study alongside recently identified HLA-C-restricted ones. Based on public TCR beta signatures, there were indications of CMV infection and of a matching HLA type. Findings of the study overall: In two of eight donors, the top clonotype was HLA-C-restricted CMV-specific.

This CDR3 spans 16 amino acids. Germline CDR1 SGHAT, CDR2 FQNNGV. Between the trimmed V and J ends, which lost 2 bases and 4 bases, there was a span of 17 bases. Each CDR3 protein is one row after TCRdb ran MiXCR on the reads. Of about 830,000 distinct CDR3 sequences listed, around a third are singletons. Turning to this clonotype: Its target is unknown.

Sequenced here: cultured CD8+ T cells from PBMCs, sampled from culture after CMV antigen stimulation. This clonotype was obtained from a human donor in good health (CMV status not recorded). Some clones in this sample may be carry-over from other donors' samples. The chain recombines TRBV11-2 with TRBJ1-2; perhaps TRBD1 as D (6 bases). For the CDR3, the DNA is TGTGCCAGCAGCTTAAATCCCACAGACAGGATCTATGGCTACACCTTC. This codes for CASSLNPTDRIYGYTF. The entire variable domain, with the rest obtained from reference TRBV11-2 and TRBJ1-2, is as follows: EAGVAQSPRYKIIEKRQSVAFWCNPISGHATLYWYQQILGQGPKLLIQFQNNGVVDDSQLPKDRFSAERLKGVDSTLKIQPAKLEDSAVYLCASSLNPTDRIYGYTFGSGTRLTVV.